These 7 T cell receptor beta chains came from one sample sequenced in a study of cytomegalovirus exposure and HLA in healthy donors. The method was immunoSEQ multiplex PCR; TCRdb's version includes in-frame clones alone and lacks a portion of them. In the table there are 150,000 to 200,000 clones, 86% of which are singletons. Sequenced input: PBMCs. The receptors derive from a woman under 30 in good health and CMV-seronegative.

The table lists this clone with a few counts. The chain joins TRBV28 to TRBJ1-5; D not certain. The V and J ends lost 3 bases and 5 bases respectively, with 8 bases between them. The CDR3 spans 13 residues. Germline V CDR1 and CDR2: MDHEN, SYDVKM. For the CDR3, the DNA is TGTGCCAGCAGTTTTGAGATGGATCAGCCCCAGCATTTT. It is translated as CASSFEMDQPQHF.

The chain joins TRBV7-3 to TRBJ2-5; possibly TRBD1 for D (6 bases). CDR1 and CDR2 (germline): SGHTA, FQGTGA. The CDR3 has 15 residues. V was pared by 3 bases and J by 2 bases, with 13 bases between. The CDR3 nucleotides are TGTGCCAGCAGCTTGCAGGGGCGGTCTCAAGAGACCCAGTACTTC. Translation: CASSLQGRSQETQYF.

The V call is TRBV5-4, the J call TRBJ2-7, with 8 bases aligning to TRBD1. CDR1 and CDR2 (germline): SGHNT, YYREEE (reference sequence). With 9 bases clipped from V and 0 bases from J, the junction kept 5 bases outside the gene matches. This CDR3 contains 13 residues. The DNA of the CDR3 is TGTGCCACATCAGGGGGCGCCTCCTACGAGCAGTACTTC. It translates to CATSGGASYEQYF.

The V gene is TRBV2, the J gene TRBJ1-1; D may be TRBD1 (6 bases). Looked up from germline, CDR1 is SNHLY and CDR2 is FYNNEI. V was cut by 3 bases and J by 4 bases, with 15 bases left in between. This CDR3 is 15 amino acids long. DNA of the CDR3: TGTGCCAGCAGTGAGAGGAGGGGGGGAAGCACTGAAGCTTTCTTT. Translating it yields CASSERRGGSTEAFF.

This clone was seen only a few times. V is TRBV27 and J is TRBJ1-2, with a possible D match to TRBD1 (6 bases). Germline-derived CDR1 and CDR2 are MNHEY and SMNVEV (reference sequence). The V end was cut by 5 bases, the J end by 5 bases, with 9 bases between. The CDR3 has 12 amino acids. The CDR3 DNA follows: TGTGCCAGCAGTAGTGGACAGTATGGCTACACCTTC. It specifies CASSSGQYGYTF.

The CDR3 loop reads CATTQGTYEQYF. The DNA of the CDR3 is TGTGCCACCACACAGGGGACCTACGAGCAGTACTTC. This chain uses TRBV10-3 with TRBJ2-7, with 7 positions matching TRBD1. CDR3 length equals 12 residues. J lost 2 bases, V lost 10 bases, and 5 bases had no gene match. Germline CDR1 is ENHRY and CDR2 is SYGVKD.

This rearrangement joins TRBV5-1 to TRBJ2-5; D may be TRBD2 (6 bases). The CDR3 contains 15 residues. Deletions cut 3 bases from V and 5 bases from J, with 17 bases between. Per the germline V gene, CDR1 is SGHRS and CDR2 is YFSETQ. The CDR3 is CASSSQTSAGETQYF. The CDR3, as DNA: TGCGCCAGCAGCTCACAGACTAGTGCTGGGGAGACCCAGTACTTC.